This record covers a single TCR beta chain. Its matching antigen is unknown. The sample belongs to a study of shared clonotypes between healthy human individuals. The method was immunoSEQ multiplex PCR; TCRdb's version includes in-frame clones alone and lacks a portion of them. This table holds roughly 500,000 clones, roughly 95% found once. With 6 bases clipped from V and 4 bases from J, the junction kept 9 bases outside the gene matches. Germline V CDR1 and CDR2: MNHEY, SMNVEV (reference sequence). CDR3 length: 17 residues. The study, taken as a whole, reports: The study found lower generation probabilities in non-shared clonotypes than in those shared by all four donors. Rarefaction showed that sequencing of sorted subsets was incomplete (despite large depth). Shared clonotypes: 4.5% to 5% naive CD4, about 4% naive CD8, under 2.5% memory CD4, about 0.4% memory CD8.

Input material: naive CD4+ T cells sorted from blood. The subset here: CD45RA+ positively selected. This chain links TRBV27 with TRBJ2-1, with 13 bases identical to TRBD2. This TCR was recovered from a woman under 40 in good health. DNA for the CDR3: TGTGCCAGCAGAAATTGGACTAGCGGGGGCCGATACAATGAGCAGTTCTTC. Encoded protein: CASRNWTSGGRYNEQFF.